The entry that follows covers one T cell receptor beta chain sequence. Its antigen is currently unknown. These data are taken from a study of T cell responses to AZD1222 COVID-19 vaccine. Study details: Second-dose recipients at about 4 or about 12 weeks were treated as one pooled group.

Produced via immunoSEQ multiplex PCR; TCRdb's table is partial and in-frame only. The data hold 95,000 to 100,000 clones, with 86% observed a single time. The study, taken as a whole, reports: Spike-specific TCRs gained breadth and depth after people received two AZD1222 doses. Epitopes outside B.1.351 and B.1.1.7 mutated regions reportedly drew nearly half of spike TCRs. Donors were largely white British and mainly female; clonal diversity was possibly underestimated.

The germline gives CDR1 MDHEN, CDR2 SYDVKM. This CDR3 contains 16 residues. Trimming shortened V by 3 bases and J by 0 bases, and 14 bases separated the two germline ends. This clonotype was sampled from an adult in good health. The J gene is TRBJ1-1, the V gene TRBV28; TRBD1 is a possible D gene (5 bases). Sequenced here: peripheral blood, sampled on day 0 of AZD1222 vaccination. CDR3 protein: CASSFWGAGMNTEAFF. The CDR3 nucleotides read TGTGCCAGCAGTTTTTGGGGCGCGGGGATGAACACTGAAGCTTTCTTT.